The sample holds a few counts of the clone carrying this T cell receptor beta chain. The antigen is unknown. The sample comes from a study of beta chain features in type 1 diabetes. General study points: Significant though moderate, a shortening of TCRB CDR3s appeared in all four CD4+ subsets of Type 1 diabetes patients.

Sorting that relied on CD45RO/CCR7/CD25/CD127/CD95/CD27 yielded CD4+ naive, central memory, regulatory and stem cell-like memory cells. What was sequenced were expressed TCRB transcripts, since all of the isolated RNA had been reverse transcribed. This table comes from immunoSEQ multiplex PCR, and its TCRdb copy is limited to in-frame clones, with some not included. The profile shows 430,000 or so clones, about an eighth of them singletons. CDR1 SEHNR and CDR2 FQNEAQ come from the germline V gene (reference sequence). With 4 bases clipped from V and 0 bases from J, the junction kept 8 bases outside the gene matches. This CDR3 contains 18 residues.

The gene calls are TRBV7-9 and TRBJ2-6; the match to TRBD2 covers 8 bases. The source material was naive CD4+ T cells from blood. The sequence was collected from a woman between 18 and 29 years old in good health. The CDR3 loop reads CASSSIAGPLSGANVLTF. CDR3 bases: TGTGCCAGCAGCTCCATAGCGGGACCCCTCTCTGGGGCCAACGTCCTGACTTTC.